The present T cell receptor beta chain was sequenced within a study of blood T cell repertoires in COVID-19. Background on the study: The United States, Italy and Spain supplied acute and convalescent COVID-19 samples. T cells, B-cell-depleted T cells, or PBMCs supplied cDNA or gDNA.

The germline gives CDR1 LGHDT, CDR2 YNNKEL (reference sequence). The CDR3 covers 15 residues. V was pared by 4 bases and J by 0 bases, with 12 bases between. Original methodology: Estimates of nucleated cell counts were drawn from the amplification of reference gene primers. Measured with immunoSEQ multiplex PCR; TCRdb has only the in-frame clones, and not every one. The V and J calls and clone size were taken over from that table, and D and trimming were inferred from the DNA. The sample includes about 79,000 clones, around nine tenths seen only once; the top ten take approximately 4.5%. This TCR was sampled from a man aged 50 to 59 with active COVID-19. The sample consisted of peripheral blood. V and J are TRBV3-1 (or the pseudogene TRBV3-2) and TRBJ1-2; D is uncertain. As DNA, the CDR3 is TGTGCCAGCAGCCCGAGGACTGATACTAACTATGGCTACACCTTC. It is translated as CASSPRTDTNYGYTF.